The TCR beta chain described here comes from a study of T cell responses to AZD1222 COVID-19 vaccine. The germline V and J ends were trimmed by 3 bases and 8 bases, with 13 bases remaining between them. The CDR3 covers 12 residues. In germline, CDR1 is SQVTM, CDR2 ANQGSEA. Clones were read by immunoSEQ multiplex PCR, and TCRdb kept only the in-frame ones, dropping some. The sample holds some 200,000 clones, less than 95% seen once. The receptor was derived from an adult who received the MenACWY meningococcal vaccine as a control. This chain connects TRBV29-1 to TRBJ1-2, with a tentative D call TRBD1 (5 bases). This specimen consisted of peripheral blood, obtained 28 days after the second dose of the MenACWY control vaccine. The CDR3 region has the DNA TGCAGCGTTGAGGCGCAGGGCTGGGGCTACACCTTC. Translation gives CSVEAQGWGYTF.